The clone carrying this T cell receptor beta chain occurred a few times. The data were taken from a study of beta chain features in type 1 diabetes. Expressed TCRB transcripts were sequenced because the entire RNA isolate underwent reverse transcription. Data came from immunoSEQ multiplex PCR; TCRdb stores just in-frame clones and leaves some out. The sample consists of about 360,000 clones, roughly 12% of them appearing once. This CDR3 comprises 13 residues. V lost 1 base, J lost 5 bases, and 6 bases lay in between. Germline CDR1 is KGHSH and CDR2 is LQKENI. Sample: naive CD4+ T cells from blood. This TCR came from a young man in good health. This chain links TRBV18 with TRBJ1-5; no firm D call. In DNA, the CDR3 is TGTGCCAGCTCACCACGCCGAGATCAGCCCCAGCATTTT. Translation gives CASSPRRDQPQHF.